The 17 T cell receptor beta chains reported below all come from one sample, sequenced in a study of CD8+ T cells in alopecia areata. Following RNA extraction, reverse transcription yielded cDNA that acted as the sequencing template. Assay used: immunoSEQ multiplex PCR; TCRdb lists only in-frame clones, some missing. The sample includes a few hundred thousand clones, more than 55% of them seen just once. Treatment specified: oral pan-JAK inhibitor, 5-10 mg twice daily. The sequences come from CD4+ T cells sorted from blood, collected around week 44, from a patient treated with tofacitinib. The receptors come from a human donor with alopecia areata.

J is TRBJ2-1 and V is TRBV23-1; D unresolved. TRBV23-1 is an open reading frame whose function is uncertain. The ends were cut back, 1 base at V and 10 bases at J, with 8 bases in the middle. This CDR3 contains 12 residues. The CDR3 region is CASSQCEKEQFF. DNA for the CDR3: TGCGCCAGCAGTCAATGCGAGAAGGAGCAGTTCTTC.

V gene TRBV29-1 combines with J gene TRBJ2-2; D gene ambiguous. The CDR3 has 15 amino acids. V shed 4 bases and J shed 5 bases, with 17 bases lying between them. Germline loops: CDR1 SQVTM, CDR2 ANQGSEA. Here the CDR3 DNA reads TGCAGCGTTGCCCGCGACCCAACGTTGACCGGGGAGCTGTTTTTT. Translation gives CSVARDPTLTGELFF.

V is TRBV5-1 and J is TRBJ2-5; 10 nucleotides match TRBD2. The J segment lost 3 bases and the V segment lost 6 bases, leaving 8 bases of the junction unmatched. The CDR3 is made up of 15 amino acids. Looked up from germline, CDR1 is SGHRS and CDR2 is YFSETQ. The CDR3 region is CASTTGLAVKETQYF. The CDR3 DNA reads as TGCGCCAGCACCACCGGACTAGCGGTCAAAGAGACCCAGTACTTC.

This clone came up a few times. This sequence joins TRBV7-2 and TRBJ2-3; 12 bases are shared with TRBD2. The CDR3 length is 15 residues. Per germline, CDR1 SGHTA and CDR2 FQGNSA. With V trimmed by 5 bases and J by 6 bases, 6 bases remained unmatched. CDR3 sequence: CASSLTSGRLDTQYF. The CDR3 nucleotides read TGTGCCAGCAGCCTGACTAGCGGGAGACTTGATACGCAGTATTTT.

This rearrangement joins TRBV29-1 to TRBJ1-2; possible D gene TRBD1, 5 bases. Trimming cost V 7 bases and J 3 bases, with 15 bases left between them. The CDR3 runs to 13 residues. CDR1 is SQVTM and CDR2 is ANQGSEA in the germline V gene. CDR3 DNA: TGCAGCGCTGGGGGGACGGAGGACTATGGCTACACCTTC. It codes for CSAGGTEDYGYTF. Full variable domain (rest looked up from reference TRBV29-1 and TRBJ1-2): SAVISQKPSRDICQRGTSLTIQCQVDSQVTMMFWYRQQPGQSLTLIATANQGSEATYESGFVIDKFPISRPNLTFSTLTVSNMSPEDSSIYLCSAGGTEDYGYTFGSGTRLTVV.

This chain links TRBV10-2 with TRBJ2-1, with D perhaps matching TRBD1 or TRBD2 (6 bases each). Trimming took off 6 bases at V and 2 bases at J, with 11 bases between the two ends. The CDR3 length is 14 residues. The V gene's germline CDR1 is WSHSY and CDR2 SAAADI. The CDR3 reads CASRRGVTYNEQFF. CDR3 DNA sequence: TGCGCCAGCAGAAGGGGGGTAACCTACAATGAGCAGTTCTTC.

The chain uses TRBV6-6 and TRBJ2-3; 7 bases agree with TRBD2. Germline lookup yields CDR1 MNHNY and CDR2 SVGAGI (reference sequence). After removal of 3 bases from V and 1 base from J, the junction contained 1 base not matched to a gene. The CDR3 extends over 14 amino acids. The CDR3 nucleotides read TGTGCCAGCAGTTATGGGGGGGGCACAGATACGCAGTATTTT. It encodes CASSYGGGTDTQYF.

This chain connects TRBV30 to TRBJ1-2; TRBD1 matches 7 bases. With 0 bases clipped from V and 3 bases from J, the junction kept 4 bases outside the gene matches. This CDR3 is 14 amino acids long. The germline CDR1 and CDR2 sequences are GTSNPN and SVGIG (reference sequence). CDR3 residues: CAWSVRDSYYGYTF. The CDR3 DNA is TGTGCCTGGAGTGTACGGGACAGCTACTATGGCTACACCTTC.

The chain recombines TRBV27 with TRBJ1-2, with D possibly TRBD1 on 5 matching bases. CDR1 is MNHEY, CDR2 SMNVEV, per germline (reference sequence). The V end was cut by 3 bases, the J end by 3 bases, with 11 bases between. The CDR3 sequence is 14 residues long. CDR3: CASSLTDRDYGYTF. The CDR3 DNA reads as TGTGCCAGCAGTTTGACAGATCGAGACTATGGCTACACCTTC.

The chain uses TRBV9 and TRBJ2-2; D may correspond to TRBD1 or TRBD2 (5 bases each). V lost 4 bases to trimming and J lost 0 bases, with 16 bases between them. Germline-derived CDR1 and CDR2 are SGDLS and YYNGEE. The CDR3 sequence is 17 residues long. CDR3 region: CASSPYPGTSNTGELFF. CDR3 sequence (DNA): TGTGCCAGCAGCCCATATCCCGGGACCTCGAACACCGGGGAGCTGTTTTTT.

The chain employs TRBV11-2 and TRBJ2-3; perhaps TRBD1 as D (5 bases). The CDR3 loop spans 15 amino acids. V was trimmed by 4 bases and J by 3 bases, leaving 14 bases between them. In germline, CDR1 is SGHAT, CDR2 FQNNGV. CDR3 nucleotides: TGTGCCAGCAGCTCCCGCTTGGACAAGACAGATACGCAGTATTTT. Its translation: CASSSRLDKTDTQYF. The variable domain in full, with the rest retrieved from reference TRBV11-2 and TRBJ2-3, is EAGVAQSPRYKIIEKRQSVAFWCNPISGHATLYWYQQILGQGPKLLIQFQNNGVVDDSQLPKDRFSAERLKGVDSTLKIQPAKLEDSAVYLCASSSRLDKTDTQYFGPGTRLTVL.

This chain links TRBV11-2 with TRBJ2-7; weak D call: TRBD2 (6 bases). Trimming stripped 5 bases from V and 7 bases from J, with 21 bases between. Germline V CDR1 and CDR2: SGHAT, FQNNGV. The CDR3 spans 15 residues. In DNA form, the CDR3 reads TGTGCCAGCAGCCCCCAGGAGGGGTGGGTAAGGGAGCAGTACTTC. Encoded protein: CASSPQEGWVREQYF.

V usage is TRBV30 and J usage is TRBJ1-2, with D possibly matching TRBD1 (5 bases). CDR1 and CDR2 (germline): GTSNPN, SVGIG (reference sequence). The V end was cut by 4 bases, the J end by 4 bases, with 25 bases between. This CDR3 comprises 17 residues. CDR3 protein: CAWTSRDPGTGVYGYTF. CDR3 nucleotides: TGTGCCTGGACCTCCAGGGACCCGGGAACTGGAGTCTATGGCTACACCTTC.

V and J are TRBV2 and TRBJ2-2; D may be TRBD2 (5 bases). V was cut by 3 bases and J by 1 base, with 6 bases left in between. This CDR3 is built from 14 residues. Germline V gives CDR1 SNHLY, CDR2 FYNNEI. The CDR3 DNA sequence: TGTGCCAGCAGTGAGAGCGGGAACACCGGGGAGCTGTTTTTT. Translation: CASSESGNTGELFF.

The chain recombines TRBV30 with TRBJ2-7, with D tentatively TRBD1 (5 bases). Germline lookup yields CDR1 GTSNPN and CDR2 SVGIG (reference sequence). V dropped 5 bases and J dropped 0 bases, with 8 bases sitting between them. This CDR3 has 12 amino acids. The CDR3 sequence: CAWGRDSYEQYF. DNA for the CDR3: TGTGCCTGGGGCAGGGACTCCTACGAGCAGTACTTC.

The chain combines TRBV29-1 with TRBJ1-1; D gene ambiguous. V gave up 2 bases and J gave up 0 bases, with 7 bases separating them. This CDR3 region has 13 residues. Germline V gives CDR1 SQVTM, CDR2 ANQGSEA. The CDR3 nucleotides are TGCAGCGTTGAAAAAGGTTTGAACACTGAAGCTTTCTTT. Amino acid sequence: CSVEKGLNTEAFF.

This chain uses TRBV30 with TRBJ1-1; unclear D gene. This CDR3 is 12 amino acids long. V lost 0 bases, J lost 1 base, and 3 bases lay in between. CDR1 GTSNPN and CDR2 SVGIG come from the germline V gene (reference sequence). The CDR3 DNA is TGTGCCTGGAGTGTGTGGAACACTGAAGCTTTCTTT. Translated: CAWSVWNTEAFF. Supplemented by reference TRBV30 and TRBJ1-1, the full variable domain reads SQTIHQWPATLVQPVGSPLSLECTVEGTSNPNLYWYRQAAGRGLQLLFYSVGIGQISSEVPQNLSASRPQDRQFILSSKKLLLSDSGFYLCAWSVWNTEAFFGQGTRLTVV.